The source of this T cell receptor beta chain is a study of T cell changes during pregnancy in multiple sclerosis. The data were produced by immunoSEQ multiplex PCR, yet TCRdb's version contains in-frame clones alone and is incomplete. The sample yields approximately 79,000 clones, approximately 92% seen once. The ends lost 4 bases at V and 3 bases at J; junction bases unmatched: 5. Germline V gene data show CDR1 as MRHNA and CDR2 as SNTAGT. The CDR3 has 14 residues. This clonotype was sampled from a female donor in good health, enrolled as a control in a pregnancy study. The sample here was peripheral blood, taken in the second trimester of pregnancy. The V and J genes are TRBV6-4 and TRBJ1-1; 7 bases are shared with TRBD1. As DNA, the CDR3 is TGTGCCAGCAGTGTCCATGACAGGGACACTGAAGCTTTCTTT. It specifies CASSVHDRDTEAFF.